This TCR beta chain was identified in a study of response to subunit inactivated influenza vaccine. TCRdb redid the calling of the RT-PCR reads with MiXCR, one entry per CDR3 protein. The table has about 150,000 distinct CDR3 sequences, roughly 10% seen once. The germline V and J ends were trimmed by 5 bases and 6 bases, with 22 bases remaining between them. The CDR3 spans 16 residues. Germline V gene sequence: CDR1 SGHAT, CDR2 FQNNGV. This TCR was sampled from a man aged 45-69 years who received an inactivated influenza vaccine. The chain carries TRBV11-2 and TRBJ1-2; no definite D call. The sequences come from CD8+ T cells sorted from PBMCs, collected about 24 months after vaccination. CDR3 sequence reads: CASSNAPGDLADGYTF. The CDR3 nucleotides read TGTGCCAGCAGCAATGCCCCGGGAGACCTAGCCGATGGCTACACCTTC.